This T cell receptor beta chain is drawn from a study of T cell responses to AZD1222 COVID-19 vaccine. This CDR3 spans 16 amino acids. Germline V gene sequence: CDR1 SGHVS, CDR2 FQNEAQ. Trimming at V came to 4 bases and at J to 7 bases, leaving 10 bases not matched to a gene. This table comes from immunoSEQ multiplex PCR, and its TCRdb copy is limited to in-frame clones, with some not included. The sample has 90,000 to 120,000 clones, roughly 92% seen once. The table lists this clone with a count of one. Sequences were derived from peripheral blood, sampled on day 0 of AZD1222 vaccination. This sequence originates from an adult in good health. The J gene is TRBJ1-6, the V gene TRBV7-8; 7 nucleotides agree with TRBD1. CDR3 amino acids: CASSSRTGTSNSPLHF. The CDR3 nucleotides read TGTGCCAGCAGCTCCCGGACAGGCACTTCGAATTCACCCCTCCACTTT.